This T cell receptor (beta chain) was profiled in a study of regulatory T cells in long-lasting Graves disease. The CDR3 totals 14 residues. Germline assignment: CDR1 SNHLY and CDR2 FYNNEI. Documented time point: persistent/refractory GD, antithyroid drugs over 5 years with positive TRAb. PBMCs were the source of the RNA used for TCR sequencing. Roughly 8.2-milliliter peripheral blood samples went into EDTA tubes. Concerning this clonotype itself: Its matching antigen is unknown. A read error is possible here, since a much larger clone lies one base away.

HTBI primers from iRepertoire and Arm-PCR of CDR3 regions yielded the TCR beta libraries. Per the study methods: Detected in the samples were around 62 TRBV and around 15 TRBJ segments. TCRdb analysed the multiplex PCR reads with MiXCR anew, one entry per CDR3 protein. V and J calls and clone size were set by TCRdb, not the authors. The data show roughly 450,000 distinct CDR3 sequences, about a quarter seen once. Notes on the study in general: There were preferences for TRBV28, TRBJ1-2 and TRBJ2-5 in persistent disease. Sharing of public clonotypes was greater in persistent patients (about 2,500) than in new patients (more than 900).

The chain joins TRBV2 to TRBJ2-7, with D unresolved. The receptor was isolated from a female donor with Graves disease. Sequencing used peripheral blood mononuclear cells (PBMCs), obtained when the disease was refractory, from a patient treated with antithyroid drugs. CDR3 DNA sequence: TGTGCCAGCAGGCCGGCAGGCCAAGGCTTCGAGCAGTGCTTC. The encoded protein is CASRPAGQGFEQCF.